This T cell receptor beta chain originates from a study of radiotherapy plus CTLA-4 blockade in lung cancer. Whole-study findings and limits: In blood, tumor-derived TCR clones expanded after radiotherapy plus ipilimumab.

Germline assignment: CDR1 SGHRS and CDR2 YFSETQ. This CDR3 contains 14 residues. The V and J ends lost 3 bases and 8 bases, in that order; junction bases with no gene match: 6. Measured with immunoSEQ multiplex PCR; TCRdb has only the in-frame clones, and not every one. The data contain some 66,000 clones, about four fifths of them singletons. A word on this clone: What it binds is unknown.

Lung cancer patients with chemo-refractory metastatic non-small-cell disease were given focal radiation plus CTLA-4 blockade with ipilimumab. This material consisted of peripheral blood, taken from a patient treated with radiotherapy plus ipilimumab. The V call is TRBV5-1, the J call TRBJ1-4; 8 bases match TRBD1. This TCR derives from a human donor with non-small cell lung cancer who had a partial response to radiotherapy plus ipilimumab. In DNA, the CDR3 is TGCGCCAGCAGCTCCGGACAGGGACGGGAAAAACTGTTTTTT. Protein sequence: CASSSGQGREKLFF. The full variable domain, in which reference TRBV5-1 and TRBJ1-4 provide the parts outside the CDR3, is KAGVTQTPRYLIKTRGQQVTLSCSPISGHRSVSWYQQTPGQGLQFLFEYFSETQRNKGNFPGRFSGRQFSNSRSEMNVSTLELGDSALYLCASSSGQGREKLFFGSGTQLSVL.